The 17 T cell receptor beta chains below all came from one sample that was sequenced in a study of T-cell reconstitution after alpha-beta-depleted transplantation in children. The TCRbeta library incorporated unique molecular identifiers. Each CDR3 protein is one row after TCRdb ran MiXCR on the PCR reads. This table holds some 78,000 distinct CDR3 sequences, 13% to 15% found once. The specimen comprised PBMCs, mostly from graft donor cells, sampled 180 days after TCRalphabeta/CD19-depleted stem cell transplant. These receptors all come from a male patient aged 2 to 10 who had a stem cell transplant for acute lymphoblastic leukemia, so the T cells may come from the graft donor.

This clonotype has more than one count but fewer than ten. The chain is built from TRBV10-3 and TRBJ2-5; TRBD2 matches at 8 bases. Germline CDR1 reads ENHRY; CDR2 reads SYGVKD. V lost 6 bases, J lost 5 bases, and 5 bases stayed unmatched. The CDR3 is made up of 13 amino acids. The CDR3 protein is CAISPGTRETQYF. The DNA for the CDR3 is TGTGCCATCAGCCCCGGGACTAGGGAGACCCAGTACTTC.

This clonotype occurred a few times. The V and J genes are TRBV20-1 and TRBJ2-4; no clear D gene. With 1 base removed from V and 6 bases from J, the gap between germline ends came to 10 bases. This CDR3 has 13 amino acids. Germline loops: CDR1 DFQATT, CDR2 SNEGSKA (reference sequence). The CDR3 loop reads CSARASKGNIQYF. The CDR3 DNA follows: TGCAGTGCTAGAGCCAGTAAGGGAAACATTCAGTACTTC.

The V call is TRBV5-1, the J call TRBJ2-1, with 8 bases aligning to TRBD2. Unmatched junction bases numbered 5, after V lost 3 bases and J lost 3 bases. Germline V CDR1 and CDR2: SGHRS, YFSETQ. The CDR3 consists of 15 residues. CDR3: CASSSSGTSYNEQFF. CDR3 sequence (DNA): TGCGCCAGCAGCTCCTCCGGGACTAGCTACAATGAGCAGTTCTTC.

This clonotype was seen more than once but under ten times. The V gene is TRBV14, the J gene TRBJ2-5; the D gene is possibly TRBD2 (6 bases). Trimming shortened V by 2 bases and J by 7 bases, and 35 bases separated the two germline ends. This CDR3 is 21 amino acids long. Germline CDR1 SGHDN, CDR2 FVKESK. The CDR3 DNA sequence: TGTGCCAGCAGCCAACGTTTTTCTGAAGTGGAGATCAGGGAGGCCTTGGGGACCCAGTACTTC. It encodes CASSQRFSEVEIREALGTQYF.

This chain joins TRBV6-1 and TRBJ1-4, with TRBD1 identical over 10 bases. Per the germline V gene, CDR1 is MNHNS and CDR2 is SASEGT. V was clipped by 6 bases and J by 7 bases; unmatched bases: 5. The CDR3 is 14 residues long. The CDR3 nucleotides are TGTGCCAGCAGCCGGGACAGGGGCTTTGAAAAACTGTTTTTT. Protein: CASSRDRGFEKLFF.

The genes are TRBV7-3 and TRBJ2-1; 10 bases agree with TRBD2. With 2 bases clipped from V and 8 bases from J, the junction kept 9 bases outside the gene matches. This CDR3 contains 16 residues. Per germline, CDR1 SGHTA and CDR2 FQGTGA. Here the CDR3 reads CASSLDLAGASHEQFF. CDR3 DNA sequence: TGTGCCAGCAGCTTAGACCTAGCGGGAGCCTCCCATGAGCAGTTCTTC.

This clonotype was counted between two and nine times. The J gene is TRBJ2-7, the V gene TRBV7-2, with D uncertain. Trimming cost V 0 bases and J 2 bases, with 8 bases left between them. CDR1 and CDR2 from the germline V gene are SGHTA and FQGNSA. The CDR3 sequence is 14 residues long. This CDR3 reads CASSLAAGTYEQYF. CDR3 DNA sequence: TGTGCCAGCAGCTTAGCGGCCGGTACCTACGAGCAGTACTTC.

V is TRBV4-2 and J is TRBJ1-5; 8 nucleotides line up with TRBD1. The CDR3 is 14 amino acids. The V gene's germline CDR1 is LGHNA and CDR2 YNFKEQ. The V segment lost 4 bases and the J segment 3 bases; nucleotides outside the gene matches: 2. The CDR3 reads CASSRGQVNQPQHF. The CDR3 DNA follows: TGTGCCAGCAGCCGGGGACAGGTCAATCAGCCCCAGCATTTT.

This clonotype was recorded a few times. The J gene is TRBJ2-1, the V gene TRBV6-1; D is uncertain. Per the germline V gene, CDR1 is MNHNS and CDR2 is SASEGT. V gave up 4 bases and J gave up 3 bases, with 7 bases separating them. The CDR3 length is 13 residues. CDR3 nucleotide sequence: TGTGCCAGCAGTGCGTCGTTCTACAATGAGCAGTTCTTC. Its translation is CASSASFYNEQFF.

This clonotype was seen at least ten times. The chain combines TRBV6-2 or TRBV6-3 with TRBJ1-2; D is possibly TRBD1 (6 bases). V was cut by 5 bases and J by 4 bases, with 14 bases left in between. The CDR3 loop spans 14 amino acids. In germline, CDR1 is MNHEY, CDR2 SVGEGT. DNA of the CDR3: TGTGCCAGCAGTACCCGGACAGTAGGCTATGGCTACACCTTC. Protein: CASSTRTVGYGYTF.

J is TRBJ1-2 and V is TRBV7-2; D not resolved. Trimming took off 5 bases at V and 8 bases at J, with 12 bases between the two ends. Germline CDR1 is SGHTA and CDR2 is FQGNSA. The CDR3 is 12 amino acids. The CDR3 DNA sequence: TGTGCCAGCAGCGCAAGCTCAAGAGGCTACACCTTC. This encodes CASSASSRGYTF.

In this sample, this clonotype turned up a few times. The chain joins TRBV6-1 to TRBJ1-4; D uncertain. Trimming pared 6 bases from V and 8 bases from J, leaving 16 bases between. This CDR3 is 14 amino acids long. The germline CDR1 and CDR2 sequences are MNHNS and SASEGT. CDR3 sequence (DNA): TGTGCCAGCAGCCCATCCGGACGTAGGGAAAAACTGTTTTTT. It encodes CASSPSGRREKLFF.

CDR3 coding DNA: TGTGCCAGCAGTTCCGCCCACGACGAGCAGTACTTC. This codes for CASSSAHDEQYF. The genes are TRBV7-6 and TRBJ2-7; no clear D gene. The length of the CDR3 is 12 residues. Trimming cost V 6 bases and J 5 bases, with 11 bases left between them. The germline CDR1 and CDR2 sequences are SGHVS and FNYEAQ.

This clonotype was detected many times. The genes are TRBV12-3 or TRBV12-4 and TRBJ1-2, with a possible D match to TRBD1 (6 bases). The CDR3 length is 15 residues. Trimming stripped 2 bases from V and 8 bases from J, with 18 bases between. In DNA form, the CDR3 reads TGTGCCAGCAGTTTACTAGTGACCAGGGGCATAGGCTACACCTTC. Protein sequence: CASSLLVTRGIGYTF.

This clonotype was observed a handful of times. The J gene is TRBJ2-1, the V gene TRBV7-2; D not resolved. V was clipped by 2 bases and J by 2 bases, with 13 bases between them. This CDR3 is 16 amino acids long. Germline loops: CDR1 SGHTA, CDR2 FQGNSA. The CDR3 nucleotides are TGTGCCAGCAGCTTAAGGTCCGGCCTCGCCTACAATGAGCAGTTCTTC. This gives the protein CASSLRSGLAYNEQFF.

The chain recombines TRBV7-2 with TRBJ2-2, with 13 bases matching TRBD2. The CDR3 loop spans 18 amino acids. Germline V gives CDR1 SGHTA, CDR2 FQGNSA. Trimming removed 0 bases from V and 5 bases from J; junction bases left unmatched: 6. The CDR3 spells CASSLALLAGGGTGELFF. The CDR3, as DNA: TGTGCCAGCAGCTTAGCGCTACTAGCGGGAGGGGGTACCGGGGAGCTGTTTTTT. Filled out from reference TRBV7-2 and TRBJ2-2, the complete variable domain reads GAGVSQSPSNKVTEKGKDVELRCDPISGHTALYWYRQSLGQGLEFLIYFQGNSAPDKSGLPSDRFSAERTGGSVSTLTIQRTQQEDSAVYLCASSLALLAGGGTGELFFGEGSRLTVL.

This clonotype has more than one count but fewer than ten. The chain recombines TRBV7-2 with TRBJ1-3; 10 bases agree with TRBD1. Trimming removed 5 bases from V and 3 bases from J; junction bases left unmatched: 1. The CDR3 is made up of 14 amino acids. In germline, CDR1 is SGHTA, CDR2 FQGNSA. CDR3 coding DNA: TGTGCCAGCAGCCGGACAGGGGGTGGAAACACCATATATTTT. Translated: CASSRTGGGNTIYF.